Below are 2 T cell receptor beta chains sequenced from a single sample in a study of cytomegalovirus exposure and HLA in healthy donors. PCR amplification relied on 60 Vbeta primers (plus 13 Jbeta primers). TCRdb keeps only in-frame clones here, not all; method: immunoSEQ multiplex PCR. The sample lists 90,000 to 130,000 clones, 70% occurring once. Sequenced sample: PBMCs. Source of these receptors: a man aged 25 to 40 in good health and CMV-seropositive.

The chain joins TRBV5-1 to TRBJ2-7; a weak D match, TRBD1 (5 bases). The CDR3 has 13 amino acids. Deletions cut 4 bases from V and 5 bases from J, with 13 bases between. In germline, CDR1 is SGHRS, CDR2 YFSETQ. This chain's CDR3 is CASSVGRADEQYF. CDR3 DNA sequence: TGCGCCAGCAGCGTGGGCAGGGCTGACGAGCAGTACTTC.

This clone was detected a few times. The V call is TRBV19, the J call TRBJ2-5, with TRBD2 matching over 11 bases. Germline CDR1 and CDR2: LNHDA and SQIVND (reference sequence). V trimming: 8 bases; J trimming: 4 bases; junction bases outside the gene matches: 12. The CDR3 runs to 16 residues. CDR3 residues: CASSQTASGGRETQYF. Written as DNA, the CDR3 is TGTGCCAGTTCCCAAACGGCTAGCGGGGGGCGAGAGACCCAGTACTTC.